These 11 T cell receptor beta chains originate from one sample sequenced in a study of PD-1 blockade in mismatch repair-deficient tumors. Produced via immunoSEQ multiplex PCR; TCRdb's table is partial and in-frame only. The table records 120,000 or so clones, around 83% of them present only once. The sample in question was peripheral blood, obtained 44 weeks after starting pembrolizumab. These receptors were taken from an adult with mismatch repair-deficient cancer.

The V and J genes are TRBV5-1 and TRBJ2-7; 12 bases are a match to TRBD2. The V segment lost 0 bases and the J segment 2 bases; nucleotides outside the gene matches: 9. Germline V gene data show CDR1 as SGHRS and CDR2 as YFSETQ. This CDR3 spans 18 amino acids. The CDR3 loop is CASSLVSSGRALTYEQYF. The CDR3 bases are TGCGCCAGCAGCTTGGTATCTAGCGGGAGGGCCCTCACCTACGAGCAGTACTTC.

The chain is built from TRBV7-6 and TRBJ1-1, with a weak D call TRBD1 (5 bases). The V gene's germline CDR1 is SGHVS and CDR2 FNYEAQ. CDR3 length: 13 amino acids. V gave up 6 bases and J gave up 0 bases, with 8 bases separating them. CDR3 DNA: TGTGCCAGCAGGGAGGGGTTGAACACTGAAGCTTTCTTT. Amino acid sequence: CASREGLNTEAFF.

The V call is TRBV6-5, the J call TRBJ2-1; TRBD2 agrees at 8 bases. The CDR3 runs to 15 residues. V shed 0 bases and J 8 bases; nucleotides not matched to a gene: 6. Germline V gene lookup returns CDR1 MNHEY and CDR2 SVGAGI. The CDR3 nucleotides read TGTGCCAGCAGTTACTCGAGCGGGAGTGGGGATGAGCAGTTCTTC. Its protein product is CASSYSSGSGDEQFF.

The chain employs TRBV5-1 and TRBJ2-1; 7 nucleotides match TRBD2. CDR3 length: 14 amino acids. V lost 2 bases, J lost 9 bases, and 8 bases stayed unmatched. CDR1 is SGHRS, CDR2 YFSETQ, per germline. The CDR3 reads CASSLVGGIGEQFF. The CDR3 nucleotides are TGCGCCAGCAGCTTAGTGGGAGGGATTGGTGAGCAGTTCTTC.

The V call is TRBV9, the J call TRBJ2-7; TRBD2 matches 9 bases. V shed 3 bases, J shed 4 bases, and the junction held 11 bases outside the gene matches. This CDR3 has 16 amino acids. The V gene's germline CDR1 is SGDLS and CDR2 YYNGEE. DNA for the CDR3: TGTGCCAGCAGCGCGATCCTCGGGACTAGCCTTTACGAGCAGTACTTC. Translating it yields CASSAILGTSLYEQYF.

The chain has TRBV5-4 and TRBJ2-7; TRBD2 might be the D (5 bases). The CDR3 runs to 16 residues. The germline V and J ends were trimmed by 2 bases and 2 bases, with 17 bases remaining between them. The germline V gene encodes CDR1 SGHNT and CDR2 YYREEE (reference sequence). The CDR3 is CASSLYGNENAYEQYF. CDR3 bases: TGTGCCAGCAGCTTATACGGGAACGAAAATGCCTACGAGCAGTACTTC.

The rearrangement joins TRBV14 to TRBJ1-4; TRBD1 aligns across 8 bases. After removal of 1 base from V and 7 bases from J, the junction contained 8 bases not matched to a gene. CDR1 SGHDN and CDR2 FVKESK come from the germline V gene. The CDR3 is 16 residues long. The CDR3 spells CASSQGVGRGPEKLFF. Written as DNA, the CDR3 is TGTGCCAGCAGCCAAGGAGTAGGCAGGGGGCCTGAAAAACTGTTTTTT.

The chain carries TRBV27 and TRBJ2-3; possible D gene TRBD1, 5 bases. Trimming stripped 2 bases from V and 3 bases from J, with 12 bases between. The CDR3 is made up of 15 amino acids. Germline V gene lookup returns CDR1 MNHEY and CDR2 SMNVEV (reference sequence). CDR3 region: CASSLRGRSTDTQYF. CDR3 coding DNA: TGTGCCAGCAGTTTAAGGGGAAGAAGTACAGATACGCAGTATTTT.

The CDR3 sequence: CASSLETGTEVEQYF. In DNA form, the CDR3 reads TGTGCCAGCAGTTTAGAAACCGGGACGGAGGTTGAGCAGTACTTC. The chain is built from TRBV28 and TRBJ2-7; D possibly uses TRBD1 or TRBD2 (5 bases each). The CDR3 spans 15 residues. Germline V gives CDR1 MDHEN, CDR2 SYDVKM. The V and J ends lost 2 bases and 7 bases respectively, with 18 bases between them.

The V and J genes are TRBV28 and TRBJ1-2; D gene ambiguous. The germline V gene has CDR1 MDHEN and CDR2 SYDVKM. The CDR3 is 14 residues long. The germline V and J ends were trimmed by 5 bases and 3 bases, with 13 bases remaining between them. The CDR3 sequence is CASSPTEKYYGYTF. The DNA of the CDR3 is TGTGCCAGCAGTCCTACCGAGAAGTACTATGGCTACACCTTC.

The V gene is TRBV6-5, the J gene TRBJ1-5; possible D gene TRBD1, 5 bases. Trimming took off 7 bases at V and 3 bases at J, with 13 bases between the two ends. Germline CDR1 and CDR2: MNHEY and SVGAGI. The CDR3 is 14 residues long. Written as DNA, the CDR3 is TGTGCCAGCAAGCCATTGGGGGTCAATCAGCCCCAGCATTTT. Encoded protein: CASKPLGVNQPQHF.